Below, 18 T cell receptor beta chains from the same sample are listed, as sequenced in a study of control samples from healthy donors and cancer patients. Sequenced by immunoSEQ multiplex PCR; TCRdb stores in-frame clones only, minus some. The table records about 130,000 clones, approximately 92% of them present only once. Input material: blood. The source of these receptors is a man in his forties or fifties in good health.

This CDR3 reads CASSEYRGVHEKLFF. The CDR3 coding sequence is TGTGCCAGCAGTGAATACAGGGGGGTCCATGAAAAACTGTTTTTT. This rearrangement joins TRBV25-1 to TRBJ1-4; 7 nucleotides line up with TRBD1. The CDR3 length is 15 residues. Germline CDR1 MGHDK, CDR2 SYGVNS. Trimming took 0 bases from V and 6 from J; bases not matched to a gene: 4.

CDR3 DNA: TGTGCCAGCAGCTTAGGGAACAATCAGCCCCAGCATTTT. Translated: CASSLGNNQPQHF. The gene calls are TRBV9 and TRBJ1-5, with D unclear. The CDR3 runs 13 residues. Germline CDR1 reads SGDLS; CDR2 reads YYNGEE. The ends were cut back, 4 bases at V and 3 bases at J, with 8 bases in the middle. The full variable domain, rest sourced from reference TRBV9 and TRBJ1-5, is DSGVTQTPKHLITATGQRVTLRCSPRSGDLSVYWYQQSLDQGLQFLIQYYNGEERAKGNILERFSAQQFPDLHSELNLSSLELGDSALYFCASSLGNNQPQHFGDGTRLSIL.

CDR3 DNA: TGTGCCAGCAGTCTAGCGGGGAACTACAATGAGCAGTTCTTC. Translated: CASSLAGNYNEQFF. The chain couples TRBV9 to TRBJ2-1, with 9 bases lining up with TRBD2. J gave up 3 bases and V 5 bases, and 3 bases lay outside the gene matches. The germline V gene has CDR1 SGDLS and CDR2 YYNGEE. This CDR3 has 14 amino acids.

The chain couples TRBV18 to TRBJ1-2, with 10 nucleotides matching TRBD1. This CDR3 is 15 amino acids long. CDR1 is KGHSH and CDR2 is LQKENI in the germline V gene. The J segment lost 8 bases and the V segment lost 2 bases, leaving 8 bases of the junction unmatched. The CDR3 DNA follows: TGTGCCAGCTCACCAGGGACAGGGGACACACGGGGCTACACCTTC. This gives the protein CASSPGTGDTRGYTF.

V is TRBV29-1 and J is TRBJ1-2, with 7 bases that match TRBD1. CDR3 size: 13 residues. Trimming at V came to 0 bases and at J to 8 bases, leaving 6 bases not matched to a gene. Germline lookup yields CDR1 SQVTM and CDR2 ANQGSEA. The CDR3 DNA reads as TGCAGCGTTGAAGAGTACAGGGGTCGCGGCTACACCTTC. Amino acid sequence: CSVEEYRGRGYTF.

J is TRBJ2-1 and V is TRBV6-5, with D perhaps TRBD2 (5 bases). The CDR3 is 13 residues long. Deletions cut 8 bases from V and 9 bases from J, with 17 bases between. The germline gives CDR1 MNHEY, CDR2 SVGAGI. The CDR3 spells CASYNGVVGEQFF. CDR3 DNA sequence: TGTGCCAGCTATAACGGGGTAGTAGGTGAGCAGTTCTTC.

The chain uses TRBV7-3 and TRBJ2-3, with D unresolved. V lost 3 bases and J 2 bases, leaving 12 bases between the germline ends. The germline gives CDR1 SGHTA, CDR2 FQGTGA. CDR3 size: 15 residues. The DNA of the CDR3 is TGTGCCAGCAGCTTGACTCTTAACCCCACAGATACGCAGTATTTT. Translated, it gives CASSLTLNPTDTQYF.

The rearrangement joins TRBV11-2 to TRBJ2-2, with a possible D match to TRBD1 (5 bases). Germline CDR1 reads SGHAT; CDR2 reads FQNNGV. V was shortened by 0 bases and J by 5 bases, with 7 bases between the two germline ends. CDR3 length: 14 amino acids. In nucleotides, the CDR3 is TGTGCCAGCAGCTTAGATAAGGGGACCGGGGAGCTGTTTTTT. Amino acid sequence: CASSLDKGTGELFF.

The chain combines TRBV5-4 with TRBJ1-4; D uncertain. Germline lookup yields CDR1 SGHNT and CDR2 YYREEE (reference sequence). V was shortened by 3 bases and J by 7 bases, with 19 bases between the two germline ends. The CDR3 spans 16 residues. The CDR3 DNA reads as TGTGCCAGCAGCTCCCAATCCGATAGTGCAGGTGAAAAACTGTTTTTT. It yields the protein CASSSQSDSAGEKLFF.

This sequence joins TRBV6-5 and TRBJ1-5; 9 bases are shared with TRBD1. The CDR3 sequence is 15 residues long. CDR1 MNHEY and CDR2 SVGAGI come from the germline V gene. Unmatched junction bases numbered 5, after V lost 5 bases and J lost 3 bases. This CDR3 is CASSTGGTHNQPQHF. CDR3 nucleotide sequence: TGTGCCAGCAGTACAGGGGGCACCCACAATCAGCCCCAGCATTTT.

V gene TRBV27 combines with J gene TRBJ1-2; the D gene is possibly TRBD1 (6 bases). Germline V lookup: CDR1 MNHEY, CDR2 SMNVEV (reference sequence). This CDR3 contains 15 residues. V was trimmed by 9 bases and J by 6 bases, leaving 23 bases between them. The CDR3 bases are TGTGCCAGTAGAGCACAGGGAGTCGGCTTTAATGGCTACACCTTC. The encoded protein is CASRAQGVGFNGYTF.

The chain combines TRBV7-9 with TRBJ1-1; D is unresolved. Trimming took off 1 base at V and 1 base at J, with 10 bases between the two ends. CDR1 is SEHNR and CDR2 is FQNEAQ in the germline V gene (reference sequence). CDR3 length: 15 amino acids. The CDR3 DNA sequence: TGTGCCAGCAGCTTAGAGAGGCACAGGAACACTGAAGCTTTCTTT. As protein: CASSLERHRNTEAFF.

This clone was seen a few times. This chain joins TRBV3-1 (or the pseudogene TRBV3-2) and TRBJ1-5, with D hard to call. The ends were cut back, 1 base at V and 4 bases at J, with 8 bases in the middle. The CDR3 runs 14 residues. Germline V gives CDR1 LGHDT, CDR2 YNNKEL (reference sequence). In DNA, the CDR3 is TGTGCCAGCAGCCAAGCAGGTACGAATCAGCCCCAGCATTTT. Amino acids: CASSQAGTNQPQHF.

The rearrangement joins TRBV15 to TRBJ2-2; D is uncertain. V was trimmed by 6 bases and J by 5 bases, leaving 7 bases between them. The length of the CDR3 is 12 residues. Germline CDR1 is LNHNV and CDR2 is YYDKDF (reference sequence). The CDR3 bases are TGTGCCACCAGTCCCAGGACCGGGGAGCTGTTTTTT. Protein sequence: CATSPRTGELFF. The full variable domain, rest sourced from reference TRBV15 and TRBJ2-2, is DAMVIQNPRYQVTQFGKPVTLSCSQTLNHNVMYWYQQKSSQAPKLLFHYYDKDFNNEADTPDNFQSRRPNTSFCFLDIRSPGLGDTAMYLCATSPRTGELFFGEGSRLTVL.

The CDR3 DNA is TGCGCCAGCAGTGACGGGGGGGGTTACAATGAGCAGTTCTTC. Protein: CASSDGGGYNEQFF. The rearrangement joins TRBV10-1 to TRBJ2-1; 8 nucleotides agree with TRBD2. From germline, CDR1 is WNHNN and CDR2 SYGVQD (reference sequence). Trimming cost V 3 bases and J 4 bases; bases outside gene matches: 2. The CDR3 runs to 14 residues.

The rearrangement joins TRBV5-1 to TRBJ2-3; 7 bases fit TRBD1. Unmatched junction bases numbered 3, after V lost 0 bases and J lost 5 bases. The CDR3 has 14 amino acids. Germline CDR1 reads SGHRS; CDR2 reads YFSETQ. The CDR3, as DNA: TGCGCCAGCAGCTTGGAAGGGGGCCAAGATACGCAGTATTTT. This codes for CASSLEGGQDTQYF.

The chain carries TRBV6-4 and TRBJ1-1; 7 nucleotides line up with TRBD1. This CDR3 contains 11 residues. The V gene end was trimmed by 9 bases and the J gene end by 9 bases; junction bases not matched to a gene: 7. The germline CDR1 and CDR2 sequences are MRHNA and SNTAGT. The CDR3 region has the DNA TGTGCCAGTAGAACAGGGGTTCAAGCTTTCTTT. Translated: CASRTGVQAFF.

The rearrangement joins TRBV10-2 to TRBJ1-5; possibly TRBD1 for D (6 bases). The length of the CDR3 is 13 residues. The V gene lost 7 bases and the J gene lost 5 bases, with 12 bases spanning the gap. The germline V gene encodes CDR1 WSHSY and CDR2 SAAADI. In nucleotides, the CDR3 is TGCGCCAGCACGGGGAACAGGGATCAGCCCCAGCATTTT. The encoded protein is CASTGNRDQPQHF.